This paragraph covers one TCR beta chain sequence. What it recognizes is unknown. The sample originates from a study of radiation and T cells in renal cell carcinoma. Broader study findings: Top tumor clonotypes rose in blood 2 weeks post-radiation, then contracted.

Germline values: CDR1 SGHDT, CDR2 YYEEEE. The CDR3 loop spans 15 amino acids. Trimming stripped 3 bases from V and 1 base from J, with 13 bases between. Time point here: blood 4 weeks post-SBRT, at nephrectomy. Indicated treatment: 15 Gy SBRT to primary tumor, nephrectomy 4 weeks later. Radiation-treated patients gave blood at baseline, week 2 and week 4. TCRdb keeps only in-frame clones here, not all; method: immunoSEQ multiplex PCR. The data contain about 170,000 clones, about 87% of them singletons. This chain uses TRBV5-6 with TRBJ1-1; possibly TRBD1 for D (6 bases). This receptor was obtained from a woman between 45 and 60 years old with renal cell carcinoma. The sample here was blood, taken from a patient whose treatment included radiotherapy and nephrectomy. The DNA of the CDR3 is TGTGCCAGCAGCTCCTTACAGGGAAGGAACACTGAAGCTTTCTTT. Protein product: CASSSLQGRNTEAFF.